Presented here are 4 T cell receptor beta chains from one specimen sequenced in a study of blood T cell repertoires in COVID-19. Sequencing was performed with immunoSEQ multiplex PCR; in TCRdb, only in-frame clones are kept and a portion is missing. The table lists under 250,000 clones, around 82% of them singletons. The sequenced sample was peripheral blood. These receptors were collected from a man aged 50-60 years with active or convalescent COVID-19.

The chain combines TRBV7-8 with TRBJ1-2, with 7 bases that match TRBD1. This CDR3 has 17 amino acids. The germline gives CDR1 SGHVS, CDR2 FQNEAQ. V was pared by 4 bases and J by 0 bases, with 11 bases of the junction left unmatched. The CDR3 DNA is TGTGCCAGCAGCTCCCGACTACGACAGGGCCCTAACTATGGCTACACCTTC. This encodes CASSSRLRQGPNYGYTF.

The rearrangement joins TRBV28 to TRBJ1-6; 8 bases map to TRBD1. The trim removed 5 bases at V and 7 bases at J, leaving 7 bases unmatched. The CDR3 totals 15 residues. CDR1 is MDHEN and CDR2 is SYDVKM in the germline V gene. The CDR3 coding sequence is TGTGCCAGCAGTCCGCCGACAGGGGTAAATTCACCCCTCCACTTT. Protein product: CASSPPTGVNSPLHF.

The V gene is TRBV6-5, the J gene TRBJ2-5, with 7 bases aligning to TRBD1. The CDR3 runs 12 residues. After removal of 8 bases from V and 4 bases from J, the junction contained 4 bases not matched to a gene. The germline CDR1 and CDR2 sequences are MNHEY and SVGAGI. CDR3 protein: CASQTGPETQYF. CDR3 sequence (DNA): TGTGCCAGCCAGACAGGGCCAGAGACCCAGTACTTC.

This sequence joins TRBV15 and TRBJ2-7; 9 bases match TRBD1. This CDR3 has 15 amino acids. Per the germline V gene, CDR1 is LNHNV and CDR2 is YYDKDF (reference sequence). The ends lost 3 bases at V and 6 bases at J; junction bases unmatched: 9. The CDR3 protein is CATSSAGTGRSEQYF. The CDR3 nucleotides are TGTGCCACCAGCAGTGCCGGGACAGGGCGGAGCGAGCAGTACTTC.